Described below is a single T cell receptor (beta chain) sequence and its context. Antigen: not known. Germline V gives CDR1 SGHTA, CDR2 FQGNSA. The CDR3 is 16 residues long. V dropped 0 bases and J dropped 5; count of bases not matched to a gene: 6. This sample is part of a study of radiation and T cells in renal cell carcinoma. Assay: immunoSEQ multiplex PCR; the TCRdb copy retains only in-frame clones and omits some. The profile shows about 150,000 clones, around nine tenths of them singletons. Noted time point: blood 4 weeks post-SBRT, at nephrectomy. As to treatment: 15 Gy SBRT to primary tumor, nephrectomy 4 weeks later. Nephrectomy followed 15 Gy stereotactic body radiation by 4 weeks. Radiation-treated patients gave blood at baseline, week 2 and week 4. Clear cell pathology was present in this patient's renal cell carcinoma. Study-wide results and limits: Top tumor clonotypes rose in blood 2 weeks post-radiation, then contracted.

The clonotype originates from a woman between 45 and 65 years old with renal cell carcinoma. V is TRBV7-2 and J is TRBJ2-7; 11 positions agree with TRBD2. Sequencing used blood, obtained from a patient whose treatment included radiotherapy and nephrectomy. The CDR3 loop is CASSLAPLAGDNEQYF. CDR3 sequence (DNA): TGTGCCAGCAGCTTAGCCCCACTAGCGGGAGACAACGAGCAGTACTTC.